These T cell receptor beta chains were read from a single sample in a study of vaccination effects on CD4 cells after COVID-19. For these receptors, no antigen is known. Data came from immunoSEQ multiplex PCR; TCRdb stores just in-frame clones and leaves some out. This repertoire shows roughly 25,000 clones, roughly 80% found once; its top ten account for 6.5% to 10%. This material consisted of CD4+ T cells from PBMCs cultured with SARS-CoV-2 spike peptides, taken after COVID-19 vaccination. These receptors came from a human donor who received a COVID-19 vaccine. The CDR3 runs from the conserved cysteine through the conserved F or W. The D gene is left open where the match is weak. The listing skips clone size in some rows; elsewhere it reads once, few, many or a size class.

J gene: TRBJ2-1; D gene: TRBD1; V gene: TRBV7-6; clone size: NA; CDR3 protein: CASSTSGQGLGEQFF; CDR3 DNA: TGTGCCAGCAGCACCAGTGGACAGGGGTTAGGTGAGCAGTTCTTC
J gene: TRBJ1-2; D gene: NA; V gene: TRBV6-6; clone size: NA; CDR3 protein: CASSYSDRDYGYTF; CDR3 DNA: TGTGCCAGCAGTTACTCGGATCGGGACTATGGCTACACCTTC
J gene: TRBJ2-7; D gene: TRBD1; V gene: TRBV11-1; clone size: NA; CDR3 protein: CASSQQGEQYF; CDR3 DNA: TGTGCCAGCAGCCAACAGGGGGAGCAGTACTTC
J gene: TRBJ2-5; D gene: TRBD2; V gene: TRBV4-1; clone size: few; CDR3 protein: CASSHFRWEASGTVEETQYF; CDR3 DNA: TGCGCCAGCAGCCACTTCCGATGGGAGGCTAGCGGCACTGTTGAAGAGACCCAGTACTTC
J gene: TRBJ2-7; D gene: NA; V gene: TRBV7-9; clone size: NA; CDR3 protein: CASSSGTSWREQYF; CDR3 DNA: TGTGCCAGCAGCTCTGGGACCTCCTGGCGAGAGCAGTACTTC
J gene: TRBJ1-6; D gene: NA; V gene: TRBV2; clone size: NA; CDR3 protein: CASSEVRAWNSPLHF; CDR3 DNA: TGTGCCAGCAGTGAAGTCAGGGCCTGGAATTCACCCCTCCACTTT
J gene: TRBJ1-6; D gene: NA; V gene: TRBV19; clone size: NA; CDR3 protein: CASSIDPGNSYNSPLHF; CDR3 DNA: TGTGCCAGTAGTATAGATCCAGGGAACTCCTATAATTCACCCCTCCACTTT
J gene: TRBJ2-2; D gene: TRBD2; V gene: TRBV7-6; clone size: NA; CDR3 protein: CASSLTSGENTGELFF; CDR3 DNA: TGTGCCAGCAGCCTTACTAGCGGGGAGAACACCGGGGAGCTGTTTTTT
J gene: TRBJ1-1; D gene: NA; V gene: TRBV30; clone size: NA; CDR3 protein: CAWSVGGTSTEAFF; CDR3 DNA: TGTGCCTGGAGTGTAGGGGGGACGAGCACTGAAGCTTTCTTT
J gene: TRBJ1-2; D gene: TRBD1; V gene: TRBV4-1; clone size: NA; CDR3 protein: CASSQRHRDRGPYGYTF; CDR3 DNA: TGCGCCAGCAGCCAAAGACACCGGGACAGGGGGCCCTATGGCTACACCTTC
J gene: TRBJ1-3; D gene: NA; V gene: TRBV27; clone size: once; CDR3 protein: CASRQGAGNTIYF; CDR3 DNA: TGTGCCAGCAGACAGGGAGCGGGTAACACCATATATTTT
J gene: TRBJ2-1; D gene: NA; V gene: TRBV5-4; clone size: NA; CDR3 protein: CASSLGGFGTSYNEQFF; CDR3 DNA: TGTGCCAGCAGCTTGGGGGGGTTTGGGACCTCCTACAATGAGCAGTTCTTC
J gene: TRBJ2-1; D gene: TRBD2; V gene: TRBV6-4; clone size: NA; CDR3 protein: CASSDSTSGSNEQFF; CDR3 DNA: TGTGCCAGCAGTGACTCGACTAGCGGGAGCAATGAGCAGTTCTTC
J gene: TRBJ1-3; D gene: NA; V gene: TRBV6-5; clone size: NA; CDR3 protein: CASSYVSGIGNTIYF; CDR3 DNA: TGTGCCAGCAGTTACGTATCGGGGATCGGAAACACCATATATTTT